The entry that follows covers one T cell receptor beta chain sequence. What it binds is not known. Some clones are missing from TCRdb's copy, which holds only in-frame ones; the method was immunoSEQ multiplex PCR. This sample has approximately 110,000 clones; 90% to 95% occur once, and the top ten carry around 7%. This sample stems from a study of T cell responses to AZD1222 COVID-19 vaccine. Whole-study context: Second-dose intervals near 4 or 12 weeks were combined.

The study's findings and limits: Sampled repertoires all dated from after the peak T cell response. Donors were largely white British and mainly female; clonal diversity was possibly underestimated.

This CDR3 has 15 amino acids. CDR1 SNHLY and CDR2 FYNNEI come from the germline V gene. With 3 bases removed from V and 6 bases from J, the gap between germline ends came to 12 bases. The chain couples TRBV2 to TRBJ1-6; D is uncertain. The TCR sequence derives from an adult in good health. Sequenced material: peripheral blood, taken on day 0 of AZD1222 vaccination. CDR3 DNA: TGTGCCAGCAGTGACCTTGGCCCCCCTAATTCACCCCTCCACTTT. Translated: CASSDLGPPNSPLHF.